A single sample is the source of the 2 T cell receptor beta chains below, sequenced in a study of OX40 agonist ivuxolimab in advanced cancers. Profiling relied on immunoSEQ multiplex PCR, and the TCRdb table lists in-frame clones only, not all of them. Here the sample spans some 58,000 clones, 85% being singletons. Sequences were derived from CD4+ or CD8+ T cells sorted from blood, sampled in a trial of the OX40 agonist ivuxolimab. The source of these receptors is an adult with an advanced solid tumor such as melanoma, head and neck, liver or kidney cancer.

The rearrangement links TRBV7-9 to TRBJ2-5; D not certain. The last part of the DNA fits TRBJ2-7 better; the J call may be wrong. The CDR3 totals 11 residues. Germline V lookup: CDR1 SEHNR, CDR2 FQNEAQ (reference sequence). The CDR3 sequence is CASRGLNEQYF. CDR3 nucleotides: TGTGCCAGCAGGGGTCTAAACGAGCAGTACTTC.

V usage is TRBV5-4 and J usage is TRBJ2-1; TRBD2 aligns across 14 bases. Germline CDR1 is SGHNT and CDR2 is YYREEE (reference sequence). With 2 bases clipped from V and 1 base from J, the junction kept 5 bases outside the gene matches. The CDR3 loop spans 18 amino acids. The CDR3 region is CASSFEGLAGASYNEQFF. CDR3 nucleotide sequence: TGTGCCAGCAGCTTTGAGGGACTAGCGGGAGCTTCCTACAATGAGCAGTTCTTC. The full variable domain, its missing parts supplied by reference TRBV5-4 and TRBJ2-1, is ETGVTQSPTHLIKTRGQQVTLRCSSQSGHNTVSWYQQALGQGPQFIFQYYREEENGRGNFPPRFSGLQFPNYSSELNVNALELDDSALYLCASSFEGLAGASYNEQFFGPGTRLTVL.